Listed below are T cell receptor beta chains from one sample, sequenced in a study of beta chain features in type 1 diabetes. TCRdb's copy holds only in-frame clones and misses some; the assay was immunoSEQ multiplex PCR. The data hold about 140,000 clones, with roughly an eighth observed a single time. Input material: central memory CD4+ T cells from blood. These receptors came from a man aged 18 to 29 with type 1 diabetes. Both conserved end residues are part of each CDR3. Fields, in order: V gene, J gene, D gene, clone size, CDR3 protein, CDR3 DNA. A D gene is named only where the DNA matches it firmly. Expanded clones get a size class; other rows say once, few or many, or leave the size out.

TRBV30,TRBJ1-2,NA,many,CAWSVIGLSTGYTF,TGTGCCTGGAGTGTGATTGGACTATCTACGGGCTACACCTTC
TRBV29-1,TRBJ1-2,NA,few,CSVEDLRGGYTF,TGCAGCGTTGAAGATCTTAGGGGTGGCTACACCTTC
TRBV12-5,TRBJ2-7,NA,NA,CASGPLRDEQYF,TGTGCTAGTGGTCCCCTCCGAGACGAGCAGTACTTC
TRBV27,TRBJ1-3,NA,NA,CASSPGTHSGNTIYF,TGTGCCAGCAGCCCCGGGACACATTCTGGAAACACCATATATTTT
TRBV6-5,TRBJ2-1,TRBD1,NA,CASSTGQGDGEQFF,TGTGCCAGCAGTACGGGACAGGGAGACGGTGAGCAGTTCTTC
TRBV7-6,TRBJ2-7,TRBD1,few,CASSFRTGTGYEQYF,TGTGCCAGCAGCTTTAGGACAGGGACTGGTTACGAGCAGTACTTC
TRBV18,TRBJ1-2,NA,NA,CASSLAGSGYTF,TGTGCCAGCTCACTCGCAGGATCCGGCTACACCTTC
TRBV2,TRBJ1-2,NA,NA,CASCYRESNYGYTF,TGTGCCAGCTGTTATAGGGAATCTAACTATGGCTACACCTTC
TRBV4-1,TRBJ2-5,TRBD1,many,CASSQDQSAQGVTQYF,TGCGCCAGCAGCCAAGATCAAAGCGCTCAGGGGGTAACCCAGTACTTC
TRBV18,TRBJ1-2,NA,few,CASSPEAGLYGYTF,TGTGCCAGCTCACCTGAGGCAGGCCTCTATGGCTACACCTTC
TRBV6-6,TRBJ1-3,NA,few,CASRDRDNAGNTIYF,TGTGCCAGCAGGGACCGGGACAACGCTGGAAACACCATATATTTT
TRBV5-1,TRBJ1-3,NA,NA,CASSSGQSAGNTIYF,TGCGCCAGCAGCTCCGGACAGAGTGCTGGAAACACCATATATTTT
TRBV28,TRBJ1-6,NA,few,CASSPNDNSPLHF,TGTGCCAGCAGTCCCAATGATAATTCACCCCTCCACTTT
TRBV6-1,TRBJ2-1,TRBD1,few,CASSRQGRSYNEQFF,TGTGCCAGCAGCCGACAGGGGAGGTCCTACAATGAGCAGTTCTTC
TRBV20-1,TRBJ2-5,NA,many,CSADAKETQYF,TGCAGTGCTGACGCCAAAGAGACCCAGTACTTC
TRBV19,TRBJ2-7,NA,NA,CASSPPWRGEQYF,TGTGCCAGTAGTCCCCCGTGGAGAGGCGAGCAGTACTTC
TRBV10-1,TRBJ2-2,TRBD1,NA,CASSRDRGTGELFF,TGCGCCAGCAGCCGGGACAGAGGAACCGGGGAGCTGTTTTTT
TRBV6-5,TRBJ2-5,NA,NA,CASSYGGEGQETQYF,TGTGCCAGCAGTTATGGAGGGGAAGGGCAAGAGACCCAGTACTTC
TRBV7-9,TRBJ2-2,NA,NA,CASSLVSVNTGELFF,TGTGCCAGCAGCTTAGTTTCAGTTAACACCGGGGAGCTGTTTTTT
TRBV7-2,TRBJ2-1,NA,few,CASSLARGGAPGDNEQFF,TGTGCCAGCAGCTTAGCGCGTGGCGGGGCCCCCGGGGACAATGAGCAGTTCTTC
TRBV2,TRBJ1-2,NA,few,CASSEWGNGYTF,TGTGCCAGCAGTGAATGGGGGAATGGCTACACCTTC
TRBV4-1,TRBJ2-7,TRBD1,NA,CASSLGTGGSSYEQYF,TGCGCCAGCAGCCTCGGAACAGGGGGCTCCTCCTACGAGCAGTACTTC
TRBV5-1,TRBJ1-6,NA,NA,CASRPGVGQLESPLHF,TGCGCCAGCAGGCCCGGGGTTGGGCAATTGGAGTCACCCCTCCACTTT
TRBV9,TRBJ2-1,TRBD2,few,CASSVWPGLAGGYNEQFF,TGTGCCAGCAGCGTATGGCCGGGACTAGCGGGGGGTTACAATGAGCAGTTCTTC
TRBV5-1,TRBJ2-1,TRBD1,few,CASQGQVSSYNEQFF,TGCGCCAGCCAGGGACAGGTGAGCTCCTACAATGAGCAGTTCTTC
TRBV10-3,TRBJ1-1,NA,NA,CAISALPGAEAFF,TGTGCCATCAGCGCCCTCCCAGGGGCTGAAGCTTTCTTT
TRBV7-6,TRBJ1-4,NA,NA,CASSLLERANEKLFF,TGTGCCAGCAGCTTATTGGAGAGGGCTAATGAAAAACTGTTTTTT
TRBV5-1,TRBJ1-1,NA,few,CASSSGVMNTEAFF,TGCGCCAGCAGCTCAGGGGTAATGAACACTGAAGCTTTCTTT
TRBV25-1,TRBJ2-7,NA,few,CASKTGVYEQYF,TGTGCCAGCAAGACAGGCGTCTACGAGCAGTACTTC
TRBV9,TRBJ2-1,TRBD1,few,CASSVGPGTGIYNEQFF,TGTGCCAGCAGCGTTGGACCCGGGACAGGGATCTACAATGAGCAGTTCTTC
TRBV19,TRBJ2-7,NA,few,CASSYTGNHEQYF,TGTGCCAGTTCGTATACAGGGAACCACGAGCAGTACTTC
TRBV30,TRBJ1-2,NA,NA,CAWSVGDGYTF,TGTGCCTGGAGTGTCGGGGATGGCTACACCTTC
TRBV29-1,TRBJ2-5,TRBD1,NA,CSVERTGGGETQYF,TGCAGCGTTGAACGGACAGGGGGCGGGGAGACCCAGTACTTC
TRBV27,TRBJ2-3,TRBD2,few,CASSLSSTSGRDTQYF,TGTGCCAGCAGTTTAAGTTCTACTAGCGGGAGAGATACGCAGTATTTT
TRBV19,TRBJ1-1,TRBD1,NA,CASSTGQGFNTEAFF,TGTGCCAGTAGTACGGGACAGGGGTTCAACACTGAAGCTTTCTTT
TRBV30,TRBJ1-2,TRBD1,NA,CAWSPGQGNYGYTF,TGTGCCTGGAGTCCGGGACAGGGCAACTATGGCTACACCTTC
TRBV5-1,TRBJ2-1,TRBD2,NA,CASSPIEAGGWNEQFF,TGCGCCAGCAGCCCGATTGAGGCGGGGGGATGGAATGAGCAGTTCTTC
TRBV5-4,TRBJ2-5,TRBD1,NA,CASSLTGGETQYF,TGTGCCAGCAGCCTTACAGGGGGAGAGACCCAGTACTTC
TRBV6-1,TRBJ2-3,TRBD2,NA,CASSEAIASGGDTQYF,TGTGCCAGCAGTGAAGCTATCGCTAGCGGGGGTGATACGCAGTATTTT
TRBV30,TRBJ2-7,NA,few,CAWSVEAYEQYF,TGTGCCTGGAGTGTAGAAGCCTACGAGCAGTACTTC
TRBV7-9,TRBJ2-5,NA,NA,CASSRGVDETQYF,TGTGCCAGCAGCCGCGGGGTGGATGAGACCCAGTACTTC
TRBV30,TRBJ1-2,TRBD1,few,CAWSVQLAGGNGYTF,TGTGCCTGGAGTGTACAACTGGCAGGGGGTAACGGCTACACCTTC
TRBV15,TRBJ2-1,NA,NA,CATSRAPTSGNNEQFF,TGTGCCACCAGCAGAGCTCCGACGTCGGGTAACAATGAGCAGTTCTTC
TRBV2,TRBJ2-5,NA,NA,CASTQVETQYF,TGTGCCAGCACCCAGGTGGAGACCCAGTACTTC
TRBV11-2,TRBJ2-5,NA,NA,CASSPGRETQYF,TGTGCCAGCAGCCCAGGGAGGGAGACCCAGTACTTC
TRBV28,TRBJ2-1,TRBD1,few,CASLRTGESYNEQFF,TGTGCCAGCCTCCGGACAGGGGAGTCCTACAATGAGCAGTTCTTC
TRBV6-5,TRBJ2-7,NA,NA,CASSIGPSVYEQYF,TGTGCCAGCAGTATCGGACCCTCGGTCTACGAGCAGTACTTC
TRBV29-1,TRBJ2-5,NA,few,CSVGGGQETQYF,TGCAGCGTTGGGGGTGGGCAAGAGACCCAGTACTTC
TRBV6-1,TRBJ2-7,NA,NA,CASSDLTGSGYEQYF,TGTGCCAGCAGTGACCTGACAGGAAGTGGCTACGAGCAGTACTTC
TRBV7-9,TRBJ2-5,NA,NA,CASSLMGQGQGETQYF,TGTGCCAGCAGCTTAATGGGGCAGGGTCAAGGAGAGACCCAGTACTTC
TRBV25-1,TRBJ1-4,NA,few,CASSEWDNEKLFF,TGTGCCAGCAGTGAATGGGACAATGAAAAACTGTTTTTT
TRBV4-1,TRBJ2-5,NA,few,CASSQAPWRETQYF,TGCGCCAGCAGCCAAGCTCCATGGCGGGAGACCCAGTACTTC
TRBV4-1,TRBJ1-1,TRBD1,NA,CASSQDGPDRGSNTEAFF,TGCGCCAGCAGCCAAGATGGCCCCGACAGGGGCTCTAACACTGAAGCTTTCTTT